This T cell receptor beta chain was profiled in a study of blood T cells in healthy people across ages (dated by TCRdb to the mid-2010s). With respect to the entire study: Template switching captured roughly one uniquely barcoded TCR beta cDNA molecule per two T cells in model experiments. The study measured age-related changes in TCR beta repertoire diversity using deep sequencing normalized with unique cDNA molecular identifiers. Two additional independent replicas of 1 million unique cDNA reads from the same blood draw were analyzed for two donors (one aged 18 to 29 and one aged 80 or older). The donors were divided into four age groups: young (average about 16 years), middle-aged (over 35), aged (about 62) and long-lived (about 80). To avoid experimental bias, donors of different ages were spread randomly across the sequencing lanes. General findings and caveats noted by the study authors: The percentage of naive T cells measured by flow cytometry correlated strongly with observed TCR beta diversity. Since profiling was done on bulk unsorted PBMCs, naive and antigen-experienced compartments could not be conclusively compared. Because the CMV infection status of the donors was unknown, age-related changes in expanded clonotypes may potentially have been confounded. The long-lived group showed more naive CD4+ T cells, fewer expanded clones and increased TCR diversity than the aged group, suggesting age selection. Total diversity estimates from one million sequenced T cells were considered lower bounds and underestimates. As age increased, observed TCR beta diversity per million T cells dropped in a roughly linear way, and a significant reduction was already evident by age around 41.

According to the germline V gene, CDR1 reads MNHEY and CDR2 reads SVGAGI. V loses 2 bases of germline sequence and J loses 8 bases, and the interval between the two ends is 7 bases. Its CDR3 holds 12 amino acids, cysteine through phenylalanine. The kept DNA is CDR3 alone, 36 bases in frame from the first base. Donors were roughly 40 systemically healthy Caucasian individuals from Russia aged about 6 to 100 years. Each donor gave ten milliliters of peripheral blood, collected into EDTA-treated Vacutainer tubes. Ficoll-Paque density-gradient centrifugation was used to isolate PBMCs, with at least 6 million obtained per sample. Total RNA was extracted from PBMCs with Trizol reagent, with at least 6 micrograms obtained per sample. For every donor, flow cytometry on a PBMC aliquot measured the percentage of naive CD45RAhigh/CD27high T cells. Details on this clonotype: What this receptor recognizes is not known. No qualities accompany the bases; no much larger clone lies one base away.

Libraries came from 5' RACE. This sample was sequenced with an Illumina HiSeq 2500. A second PCR of roughly 7 to 11 cycles was performed with a sample-barcoded 5' primer and a J-beta primer mix. Each TCR beta cDNA molecule received a unique molecular identifier from a template-switch 5' adaptor carrying 12 random nucleotides. At least 2.5 million CDR3-containing paired-end reads were obtained from each sample. The Mint cDNA synthesis kit, primed by a TRBC-specific oligonucleotide, was used to synthesize first-strand cDNA from all RNA. All cDNA was treated with uracil-DNA glycosylase and then went through a first 18-cycle PCR with the universal primers M1SS and BC2_uni_R. Per the original workflow: Each sample was normalized by randomly selecting 1 million high-quality reads, each carrying a distinct molecular identifier. Reads with shared molecular identifiers were discarded instead of being binned into consensus sequences. MiTCR, set to a Q25 quality threshold and the strictest error-elimination algorithm, was used for CDR3 identification, clonotype clustering and error correction. A nonparametric unseen species model using Euler transformation provided a lower-bound estimate of total TCR beta diversity. Through fastp at Q25 and MiXCR, TCRdb rebuilt clones from the public reads, retaining in-frame beta chains. Under each unique CDR3 protein, matching rows form one entry showing the most common genes and DNA. The V and J calls follow TCRdb's processing rather than the paper's. The sample contains 850,000 to 1,000,000 distinct CDR3 sequences, 45% to 50% of them found a single time. The biggest ten clones account for roughly an eighth of the sample.

The rearrangement joined TRBV6-5 to TRBJ2-1; TRBD1 is a weak D gene call, 5 bases matching. This TCR was sampled from a man younger than 40 in good health. The sequenced material came from blood. The CDR3 reads as follows: CASSYQGYEQFF. The DNA reads TGTGCCAGCAGTTACCAGGGCTATGAGCAGTTCTTC.